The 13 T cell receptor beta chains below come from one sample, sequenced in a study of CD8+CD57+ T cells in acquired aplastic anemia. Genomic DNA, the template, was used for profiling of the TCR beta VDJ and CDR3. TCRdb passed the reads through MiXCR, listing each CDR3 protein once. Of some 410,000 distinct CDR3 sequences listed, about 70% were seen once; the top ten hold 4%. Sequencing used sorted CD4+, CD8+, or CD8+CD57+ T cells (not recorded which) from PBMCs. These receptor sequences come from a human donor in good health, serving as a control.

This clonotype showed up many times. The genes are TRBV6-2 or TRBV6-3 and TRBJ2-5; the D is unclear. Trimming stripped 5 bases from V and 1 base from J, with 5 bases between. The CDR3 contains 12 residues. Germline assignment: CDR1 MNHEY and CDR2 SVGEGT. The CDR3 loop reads CASSLIQETQYF. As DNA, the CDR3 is TGTGCCAGCAGTCTCATCCAAGAGACCCAGTACTTC.

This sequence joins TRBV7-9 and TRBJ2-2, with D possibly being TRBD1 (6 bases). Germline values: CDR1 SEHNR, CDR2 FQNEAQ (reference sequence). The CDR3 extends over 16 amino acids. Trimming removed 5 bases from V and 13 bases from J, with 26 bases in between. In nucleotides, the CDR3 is TGTGCCAGCAGCGGAGAACAGGGCCGGATCGAAAAGGCGCTGTTTTTT. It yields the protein CASSGEQGRIEKALFF.

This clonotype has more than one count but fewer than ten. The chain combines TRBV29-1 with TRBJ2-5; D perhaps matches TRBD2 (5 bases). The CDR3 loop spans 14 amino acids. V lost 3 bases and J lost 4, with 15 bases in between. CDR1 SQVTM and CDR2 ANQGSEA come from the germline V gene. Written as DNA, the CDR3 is TGCAGCGTTGAGCGTCCACCTAGCACAGAGACCCAGTACTTC. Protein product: CSVERPPSTETQYF. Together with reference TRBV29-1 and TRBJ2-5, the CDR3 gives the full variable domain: SAVISQKPSRDICQRGTSLTIQCQVDSQVTMMFWYRQQPGQSLTLIATANQGSEATYESGFVIDKFPISRPNLTFSTLTVSNMSPEDSSIYLCSVERPPSTETQYFGPGTRLLVL.

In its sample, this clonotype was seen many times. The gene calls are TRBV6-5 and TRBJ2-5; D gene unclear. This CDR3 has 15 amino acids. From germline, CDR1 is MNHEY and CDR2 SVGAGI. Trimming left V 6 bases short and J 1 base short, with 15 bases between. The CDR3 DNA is TGTGCCAGCAGACGCTCCCGCGTGCGCCAAGAGACCCAGTACTTC. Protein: CASRRSRVRQETQYF.

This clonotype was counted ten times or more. The CDR3 loop is CSARDGRDTAEKLFF. CDR3 DNA sequence: TGCAGTGCTAGAGACGGACGGGACACTGCCGAAAAACTGTTTTTT. V usage is TRBV20-1 and J usage is TRBJ1-4; possible D gene TRBD1, 6 bases. This CDR3 comprises 15 residues. Germline CDR1 reads DFQATT; CDR2 reads SNEGSKA (reference sequence). V was cut by 0 bases and J by 8 bases, with 16 bases left in between.

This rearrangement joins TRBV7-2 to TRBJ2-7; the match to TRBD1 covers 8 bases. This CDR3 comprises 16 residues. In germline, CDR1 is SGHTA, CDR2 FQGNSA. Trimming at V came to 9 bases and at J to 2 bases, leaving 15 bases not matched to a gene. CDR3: CASSYGDRGDTYEQYF. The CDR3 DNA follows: TGTGCCAGTAGTTACGGCGACAGGGGCGATACCTACGAGCAGTACTTC.

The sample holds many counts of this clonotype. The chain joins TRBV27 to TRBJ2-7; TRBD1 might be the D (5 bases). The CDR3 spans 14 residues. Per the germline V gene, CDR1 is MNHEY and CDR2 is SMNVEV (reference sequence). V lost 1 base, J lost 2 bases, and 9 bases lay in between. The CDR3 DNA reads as TGTGCCAGCAGTTTATTGAGGACAACCTACGAGCAGTACTTC. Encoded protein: CASSLLRTTYEQYF.

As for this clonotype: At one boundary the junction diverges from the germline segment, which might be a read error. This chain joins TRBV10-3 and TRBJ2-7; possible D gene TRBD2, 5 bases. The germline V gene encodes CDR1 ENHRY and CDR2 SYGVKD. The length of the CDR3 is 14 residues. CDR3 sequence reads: CAVEGERSLYEQYF. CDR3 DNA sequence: TGCGCCGTTGAAGGAGAGCGGTCCCTCTACGAGCAGTACTTC.

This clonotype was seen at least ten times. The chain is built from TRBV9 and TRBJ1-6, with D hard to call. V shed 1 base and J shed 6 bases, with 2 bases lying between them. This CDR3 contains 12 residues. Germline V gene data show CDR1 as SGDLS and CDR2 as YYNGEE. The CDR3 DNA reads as TGTGCCAGCAGCGTATCTAATTCACCCCTCCACTTT. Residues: CASSVSNSPLHF.

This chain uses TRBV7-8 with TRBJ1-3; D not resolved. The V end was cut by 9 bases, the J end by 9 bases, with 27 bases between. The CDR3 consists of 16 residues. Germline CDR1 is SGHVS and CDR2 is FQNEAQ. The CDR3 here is CASTPGDTGYVGTIYF. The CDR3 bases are TGTGCCAGTACGCCTGGGGATACGGGGTATGTTGGCACCATATATTTT.

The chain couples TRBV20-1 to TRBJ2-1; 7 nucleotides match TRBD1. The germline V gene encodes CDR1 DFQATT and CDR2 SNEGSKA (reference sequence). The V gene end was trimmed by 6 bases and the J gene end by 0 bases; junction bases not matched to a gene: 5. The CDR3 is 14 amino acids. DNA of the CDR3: TGCAGTGCACCGACAGGGAGCTCCTACAATGAGCAGTTCTTC. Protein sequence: CSAPTGSSYNEQFF.

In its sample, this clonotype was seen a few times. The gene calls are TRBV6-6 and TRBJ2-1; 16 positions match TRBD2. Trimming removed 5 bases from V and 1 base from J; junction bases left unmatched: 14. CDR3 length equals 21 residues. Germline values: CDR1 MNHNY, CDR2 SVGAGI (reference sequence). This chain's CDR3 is CASSTPGLAGGSPGSYNEQFF. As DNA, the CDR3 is TGTGCCAGCAGTACCCCGGGACTAGCGGGGGGGTCCCCAGGGTCCTACAATGAGCAGTTCTTC.

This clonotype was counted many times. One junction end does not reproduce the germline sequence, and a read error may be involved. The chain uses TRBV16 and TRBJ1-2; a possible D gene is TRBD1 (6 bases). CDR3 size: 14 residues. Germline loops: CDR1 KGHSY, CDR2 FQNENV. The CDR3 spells CVSSQSPGAHGYTF. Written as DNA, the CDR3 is TGTGTCAGCAGCCAATCCCCAGGGGCTCATGGCTACACCTTC. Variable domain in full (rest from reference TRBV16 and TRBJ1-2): GEEVAQTPKHLVRGEGQKAKLYCAPIKGHSYVFWYQQVLKNEFKFLISFQNENVFDETGMPKERFSAKCLPNSPCSLEIQATKLEDSAVYFCVSSQSPGAHGYTFGSGTRLTVV.